Following are 19 T cell receptor beta chains from one sample sequenced in a study of spatial heterogeneity in lung cancer. TCRdb re-called the 5' RACE reads with MiXCR, one entry per CDR3 protein. In the table there are 20,000 to 25,000 distinct CDR3 sequences, 4.6% of which are singletons. Time point denoted: sample taken at primary tumor resection. Tumor, nontumor lung or frozen PBMC supplied whole RNA that was sequenced unsorted. The starting material was PBMCs, obtained at surgery. The source of these receptors is a male donor with early-stage non-small cell lung cancer.

In its sample, this clonotype was seen many times. The rearrangement uses TRBV10-3 and TRBJ1-1; D call uncertain. Per germline, CDR1 ENHRY and CDR2 SYGVKD. The CDR3 runs to 11 residues. V was clipped by 6 bases and J by 3 bases, with 5 bases between them. As DNA, the CDR3 is TGTGCCATCAGCCGGGACACTGAAGCTTTCTTT. Its translation: CAISRDTEAFF.

V gene TRBV7-2 combines with J gene TRBJ1-1; D gene uncertain. The ends were cut back, 0 bases at V and 0 bases at J, with 8 bases in the middle. Germline CDR1 is SGHTA and CDR2 is FQGNSA. The CDR3 consists of 15 residues. CDR3 region: CASSLARQMNTEAFF. CDR3 DNA: TGTGCCAGCAGCTTAGCGAGGCAGATGAACACTGAAGCTTTCTTT.

This clonotype came up many times. The chain combines TRBV4-2 with TRBJ2-5, with D perhaps being TRBD1 or TRBD2 (5 bases each). Germline lookup yields CDR1 LGHNA and CDR2 YNFKEQ. The ends were cut back, 4 bases at V and 2 bases at J, with 8 bases in the middle. The length of the CDR3 is 13 residues. CDR3 DNA sequence: TGTGCCAGCAGCCGGGACCAACAAGAGACCCAGTACTTC. Its protein is CASSRDQQETQYF.

This clonotype was detected many times. This sequence joins TRBV6-1 and TRBJ1-1, with D maybe TRBD1 (5 bases). In germline, CDR1 is MNHNS, CDR2 SASEGT. V lost 5 bases and J lost 4, with 11 bases in between. CDR3 length equals 13 residues. The CDR3 protein is CASSKGPLTEAFF. In nucleotides, the CDR3 is TGTGCCAGCAGTAAGGGACCCCTCACTGAAGCTTTCTTT.

This clonotype came up a few times. The chain couples TRBV20-1 to TRBJ1-1; the match to TRBD1 covers 8 bases. The J segment lost 1 base and the V segment lost 3 bases, leaving 4 bases of the junction unmatched. CDR3 length: 14 residues. Germline assignment: CDR1 DFQATT and CDR2 SNEGSKA (reference sequence). The CDR3 coding sequence is TGCAGTGCTAGGACAGGGGCGGGGAACACTGAAGCTTTCTTT. Translated, it gives CSARTGAGNTEAFF.

The table lists this clonotype with many counts. The chain is built from TRBV9 and TRBJ2-7; D is perhaps TRBD1 or TRBD2 (5 bases each). The germline CDR1 and CDR2 sequences are SGDLS and YYNGEE. V lost 2 bases, J lost 3 bases, and 9 bases lay in between. The CDR3 runs 13 residues. The CDR3 coding sequence is TGTGCCAGCAGCGTCTGGGACGGCTACGAGCAGTACTTC. Protein product: CASSVWDGYEQYF.

This clonotype occurred many times. Written as DNA, the CDR3 is TGCAGTGCTAGAGAGATTGACGGGGGCACAGATACGCAGTATTTT. Protein product: CSAREIDGGTDTQYF. The chain recombines TRBV20-1 with TRBJ2-3; D possibly corresponds to TRBD2 (5 bases). Germline CDR1 reads DFQATT; CDR2 reads SNEGSKA (reference sequence). This CDR3 contains 15 residues. V lost 0 bases and J lost 1, with 11 bases in between.

This clonotype was observed at least ten times. The chain carries TRBV7-3 and TRBJ2-7; possibly TRBD1 for D (5 bases). V was trimmed by 2 bases and J by 3 bases, leaving 11 bases between them. In germline, CDR1 is SGHTA, CDR2 FQGTGA. The CDR3 runs to 14 residues. The CDR3 loop reads CASSLRVRDYEQYF. The CDR3 DNA reads TGTGCCAGCAGCTTACGGGTCAGGGACTACGAGCAGTACTTC.

This clonotype was picked up many times. The chain has TRBV7-2 and TRBJ1-6; D is perhaps TRBD1 (5 bases). Trimming stripped 5 bases from V and 13 bases from J, with 24 bases between. Per germline, CDR1 SGHTA and CDR2 FQGNSA. This CDR3 contains 16 residues. DNA of the CDR3: TGTGCCAGCAGCCGTTTTACCGACAGTAAATCTTCGCCCCTCCACTTT. Its protein is CASSRFTDSKSSPLHF.

This clonotype was observed many times. The chain links TRBV5-1 to TRBJ2-1; D possibly corresponds to TRBD2 (6 bases). V lost 5 bases and J lost 7, with 13 bases in between. This CDR3 is built from 13 residues. CDR1 is SGHRS and CDR2 is YFSETQ in the germline V gene. The CDR3 here is CASRRASANEQFF. In DNA, the CDR3 is TGCGCCAGCAGAAGGGCTAGCGCAAATGAGCAGTTCTTC.

In this sample, this clonotype is medium-sized. The chain uses TRBV19 and TRBJ2-7; the D gene is possibly TRBD1 (5 bases). CDR1 is LNHDA, CDR2 SQIVND, per germline (reference sequence). The CDR3 extends over 14 amino acids. The germline V and J ends were trimmed by 3 bases and 1 base, with 10 bases remaining between them. CDR3 region: CASSIQGASYEQYF. CDR3 bases: TGTGCCAGTAGTATCCAGGGCGCATCCTACGAGCAGTACTTC.

A few counts support this clonotype. CDR3 region: CSAGTGHSQETQYF. CDR3 in DNA: TGCAGTGCTGGGACTGGACACTCCCAAGAGACCCAGTACTTC. The chain uses TRBV20-1 and TRBJ2-5, with D possibly being TRBD2 (6 bases). The germline V gene has CDR1 DFQATT and CDR2 SNEGSKA (reference sequence). The germline V and J ends were trimmed by 5 bases and 1 base, with 14 bases remaining between them. The CDR3 covers 14 residues.

V is TRBV6-1 and J is TRBJ1-5; D is possibly TRBD1 (6 bases). CDR1 is MNHNS, CDR2 SASEGT, per germline. V was pared by 7 bases and J by 6 bases, with 22 bases between. The CDR3 totals 16 residues. The CDR3 DNA reads TGTGCCAGCAAGGCGGGAGGTACAGGGACCATTCAGCCCCAGCATTTT. Its translation: CASKAGGTGTIQPQHF.

The J gene is TRBJ2-3, the V gene TRBV20-1, with 10 bases identical to TRBD2. V lost 0 bases and J lost 2; bases outside the gene matches: 2. The CDR3 is made up of 15 amino acids. Germline-derived CDR1 and CDR2 are DFQATT and SNEGSKA (reference sequence). The CDR3, as DNA: TGCAGTGCTAGAGAACTAGCGGGGAACACAGATACGCAGTATTTT. Translated, it gives CSARELAGNTDTQYF.

This clonotype is medium-sized in the sample. The CDR3 loop reads CASSTGALYNEQFF. In nucleotides, the CDR3 is TGTGCCAGCAGTACGGGGGCCCTTTACAATGAGCAGTTCTTC. V and J are TRBV28 and TRBJ2-1; D is perhaps TRBD1 or TRBD2 (6 bases each). The CDR3 is 14 residues long. V was cut by 5 bases and J by 4 bases, with 12 bases left in between. Germline loops: CDR1 MDHEN, CDR2 SYDVKM.

In this sample, this clonotype turned up a few times. The V gene is TRBV9, the J gene TRBJ2-3; 10 bases line up with TRBD2. This CDR3 comprises 16 residues. Unmatched junction bases numbered 7, after V lost 4 bases and J lost 2 bases. The V gene's germline CDR1 is SGDLS and CDR2 YYNGEE. CDR3: CASSPFSGGITDTQYF. The CDR3 region has the DNA TGTGCCAGCAGCCCTTTTAGCGGGGGGATCACAGATACGCAGTATTTT.

Sample share makes this clonotype medium-sized. The rearrangement joins TRBV20-1 to TRBJ2-5; the match to TRBD2 covers 8 bases. The CDR3 totals 15 residues. J lost 1 base, V lost 4 bases, and 8 bases had no gene match. Per germline, CDR1 DFQATT and CDR2 SNEGSKA (reference sequence). This CDR3 reads CSAIRVAGTQETQYF. Here the CDR3 DNA reads TGCAGTGCTATCCGGGTAGCGGGAACCCAAGAGACCCAGTACTTC.

By sample share, this clonotype is medium-sized. V is TRBV6-2 or TRBV6-3 and J is TRBJ2-7; 9 bases are a match to TRBD1. The CDR3 is 15 residues long. CDR1 MNHEY and CDR2 SVGEGT come from the germline V gene. The V gene end was trimmed by 4 bases and the J gene end by 3 bases; junction bases not matched to a gene: 7. The CDR3 DNA is TGTGCCAGCAGTTCACAGGGGGCCCCATACTACGAGCAGTACTTC. Amino acids: CASSSQGAPYYEQYF.

This clonotype has a handful of counts. As DNA, the CDR3 is TGCAGTGCTACAGGGGGAGGTGAAAAACTGTTTTTT. This gives the protein CSATGGGEKLFF. The rearrangement uses TRBV20-1 and TRBJ1-4; 7 positions agree with TRBD1. CDR1 DFQATT and CDR2 SNEGSKA come from the germline V gene (reference sequence). The ends lost 4 bases at V and 7 bases at J; junction bases unmatched: 3. The CDR3 loop spans 12 amino acids.